The present entry profiles one T cell receptor beta chain with its context. These data originate in a study of identical twins. A single record per CDR3 protein comes from TCRdb applying MiXCR to the 5' RACE reads. This sample carries about 300,000 distinct CDR3 sequences, approximately 13% of them seen once, and the ten largest clones take 7.2%. With 0 bases removed from V and 6 bases from J, the gap between germline ends came to 12 bases. CDR3 size: 14 residues. Germline CDR1 SGHRS, CDR2 YFSETQ. These records were also assigned to another study, of yellow fever vaccine responses in identical twins.

The TCR sequence derives from a woman aged 18-29 years in good health. This chain uses TRBV5-1 with TRBJ1-1; D is unresolved. Sequencing was carried out using CD8+ T cells sorted from blood. The CDR3 DNA reads TGCGCCAGCAGCTTGGGTGGATGGGTCGCTGAAGCTTTCTTT. Its translation is CASSLGGWVAEAFF. Full variable domain (rest looked up from reference TRBV5-1 and TRBJ1-1): KAGVTQTPRYLIKTRGQQVTLSCSPISGHRSVSWYQQTPGQGLQFLFEYFSETQRNKGNFPGRFSGRQFSNSRSEMNVSTLELGDSALYLCASSLGGWVAEAFFGQGTRLTVV.